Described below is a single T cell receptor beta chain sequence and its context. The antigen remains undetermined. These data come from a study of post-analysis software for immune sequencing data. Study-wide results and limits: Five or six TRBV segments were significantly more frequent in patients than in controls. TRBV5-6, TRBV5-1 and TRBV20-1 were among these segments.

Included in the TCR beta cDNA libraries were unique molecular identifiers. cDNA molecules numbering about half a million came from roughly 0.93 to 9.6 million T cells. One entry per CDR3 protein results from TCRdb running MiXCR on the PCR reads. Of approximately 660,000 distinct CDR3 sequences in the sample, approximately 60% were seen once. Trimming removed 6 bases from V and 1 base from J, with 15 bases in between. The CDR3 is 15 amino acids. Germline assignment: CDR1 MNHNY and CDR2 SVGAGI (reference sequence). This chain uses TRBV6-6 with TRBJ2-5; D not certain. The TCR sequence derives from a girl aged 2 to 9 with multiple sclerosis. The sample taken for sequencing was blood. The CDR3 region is CASSSALSGQETQYF. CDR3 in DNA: TGTGCCAGCAGCTCCGCCTTATCGGGCCAAGAGACCCAGTACTTC.